The 9 T cell receptor beta chains below were found in one sample sequenced in a study of blood T cell repertoires in COVID-19. Sequenced by immunoSEQ multiplex PCR; TCRdb stores in-frame clones only, minus some. Found here are under 300,000 clones, about 80% of them singletons; the top ten hold 3.3%. The sample comprised peripheral blood. The receptors were sampled from a woman of 80 years or more with acute or convalescent COVID-19.

The J gene is TRBJ2-5, the V gene TRBV3-1 (or the pseudogene TRBV3-2); D perhaps matches TRBD1 (5 bases). V was trimmed by 1 base and J by 4 bases, leaving 13 bases between them. Germline V gene lookup returns CDR1 LGHDT and CDR2 YNNKEL (reference sequence). The CDR3 spans 15 residues. CDR3 sequence (DNA): TGTGCCAGCAGCCAAGGTAGGGGCCCAACAGAGACCCAGTACTTC. It specifies CASSQGRGPTETQYF.

J is TRBJ2-4 and V is TRBV21-1; no DNA check was done on the table's D call, TRBD2. TRBV21-1 is designated a pseudogene. The CDR3 sequence is 15 residues long. As DNA, the CDR3 is TGTGCCAGCAGCGGCCGCGGGGAGGGCAAAAACATTCAGTACTTC. Protein sequence: CASSGRGEGKNIQYF.

The J gene is TRBJ2-5, the V gene TRBV7-8; D not certain. This CDR3 has 14 amino acids. The V end was cut by 2 bases, the J end by 4 bases, with 11 bases between. Germline lookup yields CDR1 SGHVS and CDR2 FQNEAQ. CDR3 nucleotides: TGTGCCAGCAGCTTATCTCGTACAGTAGAGACCCAGTACTTC. Residues: CASSLSRTVETQYF.

V and J are TRBV7-9 and TRBJ1-3, with no clear D. Germline V CDR1 and CDR2: SEHNR, FQNEAQ (reference sequence). V was cut by 6 bases and J by 4 bases, with 25 bases left in between. The CDR3 contains 18 residues. CDR3 sequence reads: CASSPQRPTGIGGNTIYF. The CDR3 DNA sequence: TGTGCCAGCAGTCCCCAGCGCCCAACGGGTATCGGGGGAAACACCATATATTTT.

The rearrangement links TRBV30 to TRBJ2-7, with TRBD1 as a possible D gene (6 bases). Per the germline V gene, CDR1 is GTSNPN and CDR2 is SVGIG (reference sequence). There are 13 residues in the CDR3. The germline V and J ends were trimmed by 2 bases and 2 bases, with 10 bases remaining between them. The CDR3 protein is CAWSTGMTYEQYF. In nucleotides, the CDR3 is TGTGCCTGGAGTACAGGGATGACCTACGAGCAGTACTTC. The full variable domain, with the rest looked up from reference TRBV30 and TRBJ2-7, is SQTIHQWPATLVQPVGSPLSLECTVEGTSNPNLYWYRQAAGRGLQLLFYSVGIGQISSEVPQNLSASRPQDRQFILSSKKLLLSDSGFYLCAWSTGMTYEQYFGPGTRLTVT.

This clone was counted once. The chain combines TRBV18 with TRBJ1-6, with D possibly being TRBD1 (5 bases). V lost 3 bases and J lost 4, with 7 bases in between. Germline assignment: CDR1 KGHSH and CDR2 LQKENI. The CDR3 runs to 14 residues. In DNA form, the CDR3 reads TGTGCCAGCTCACCGCAGGGATATAATTCACCCCTCCACTTT. As protein: CASSPQGYNSPLHF.

The V call is TRBV19, the J call TRBJ1-1; weak D call: TRBD1 (5 bases). The CDR3 runs 15 residues. Per the germline V gene, CDR1 is LNHDA and CDR2 is SQIVND (reference sequence). The ends were cut back, 9 bases at V and 1 base at J, with 18 bases in the middle. CDR3 DNA: TGTGCCAGCCGGTGGGAGGGGCTCGGGAACACTGAAGCTTTCTTT. This sequence encodes CASRWEGLGNTEAFF. The full variable domain, with the rest looked up from reference TRBV19 and TRBJ1-1, is DGGITQSPKYLFRKEGQNVTLSCEQNLNHDAMYWYRQDPGQGLRLIYYSQIVNDFQKGDIAEGYSVSREKKESFPLTVTSAQKNPTAFYLCASRWEGLGNTEAFFGQGTRLTVV.

This chain connects TRBV4-1 to TRBJ1-2; D might be TRBD1 (5 bases). Between the trimmed V and J ends, which lost 4 bases and 0 bases, there was a span of 12 bases. This CDR3 spans 15 amino acids. Germline V gene sequence: CDR1 MGHRA, CDR2 YSYEKL. CDR3 coding DNA: TGCGCCAGCAGCCCCAGGGCAGATGCTAACTATGGCTACACCTTC. This translates into CASSPRADANYGYTF.

The chain uses TRBV2 and TRBJ1-4; 10 bases map to TRBD1. This CDR3 spans 16 amino acids. The germline V gene has CDR1 SNHLY and CDR2 FYNNEI. The J segment lost 0 bases and the V segment lost 8 bases, leaving 6 bases of the junction unmatched. The CDR3 loop is CASGRDRGSTNEKLFF. The CDR3 DNA sequence: TGTGCCAGCGGCCGGGACAGGGGATCAACTAATGAAAAACTGTTTTTT.